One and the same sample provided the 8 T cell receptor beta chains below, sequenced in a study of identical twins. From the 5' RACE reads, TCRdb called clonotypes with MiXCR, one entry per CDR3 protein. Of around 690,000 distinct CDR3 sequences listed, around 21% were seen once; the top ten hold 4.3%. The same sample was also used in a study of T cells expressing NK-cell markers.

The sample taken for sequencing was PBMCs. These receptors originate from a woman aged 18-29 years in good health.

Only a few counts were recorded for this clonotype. The DNA of the CDR3 is TGTGCCACCAGCACCGGGACAGGGATCGTTGAAAAACTGTTTTTT. Its translation: CATSTGTGIVEKLFF. The chain joins TRBV15 to TRBJ1-4; 9 bases align to TRBD1. This CDR3 comprises 15 residues. Germline CDR1 and CDR2: LNHNV and YYDKDF (reference sequence). After removal of 4 bases from V and 7 bases from J, the junction contained 7 bases not matched to a gene.

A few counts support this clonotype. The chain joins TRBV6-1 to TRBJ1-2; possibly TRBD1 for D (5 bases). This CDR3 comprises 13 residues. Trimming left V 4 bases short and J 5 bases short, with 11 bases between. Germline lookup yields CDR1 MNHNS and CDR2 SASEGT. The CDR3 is CASSGSGKYGYTF. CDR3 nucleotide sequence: TGTGCCAGCAGTGGATCAGGGAAGTATGGCTACACCTTC.

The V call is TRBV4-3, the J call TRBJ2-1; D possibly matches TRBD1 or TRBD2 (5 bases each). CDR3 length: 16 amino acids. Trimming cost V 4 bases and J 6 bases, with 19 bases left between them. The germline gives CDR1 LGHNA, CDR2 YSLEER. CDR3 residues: CASSLGFGASANEQFF. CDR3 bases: TGCGCCAGCAGCCTTGGGTTCGGGGCGAGCGCCAATGAGCAGTTCTTC.

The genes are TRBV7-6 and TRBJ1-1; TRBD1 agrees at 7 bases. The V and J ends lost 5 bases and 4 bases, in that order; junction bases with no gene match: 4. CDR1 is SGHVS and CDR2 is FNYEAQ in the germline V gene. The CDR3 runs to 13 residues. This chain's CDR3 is CASSTGAATEAFF. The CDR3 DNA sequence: TGTGCCAGCAGCACAGGGGCGGCCACTGAAGCTTTCTTT.

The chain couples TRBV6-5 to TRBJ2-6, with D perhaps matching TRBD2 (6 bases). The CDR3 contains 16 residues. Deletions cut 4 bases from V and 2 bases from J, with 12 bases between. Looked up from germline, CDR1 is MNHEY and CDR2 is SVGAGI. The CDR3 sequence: CASSFRRGAGANVLTF. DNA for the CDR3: TGTGCCAGCAGTTTCCGGAGGGGCGCTGGGGCCAACGTCCTGACTTTC.

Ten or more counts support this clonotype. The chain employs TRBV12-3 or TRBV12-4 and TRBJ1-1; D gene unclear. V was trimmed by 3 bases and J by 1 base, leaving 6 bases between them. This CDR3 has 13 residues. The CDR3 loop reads CASSLVRNTEAFF. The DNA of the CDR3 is TGTGCCAGCAGTTTGGTCAGGAACACTGAAGCTTTCTTT.

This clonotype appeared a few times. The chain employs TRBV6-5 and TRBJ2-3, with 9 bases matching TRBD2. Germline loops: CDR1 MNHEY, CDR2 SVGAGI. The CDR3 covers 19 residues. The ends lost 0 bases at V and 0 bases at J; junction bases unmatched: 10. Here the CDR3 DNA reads TGTGCCAGCAGTTACTCGATGACTAGCGGAGGCACTAGCACAGATACGCAGTATTTT. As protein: CASSYSMTSGGTSTDTQYF.

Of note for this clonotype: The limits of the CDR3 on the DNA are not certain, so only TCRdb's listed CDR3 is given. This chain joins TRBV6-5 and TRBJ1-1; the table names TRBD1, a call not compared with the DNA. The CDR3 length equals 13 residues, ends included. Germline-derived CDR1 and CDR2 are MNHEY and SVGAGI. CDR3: CASMWGMGTEAFF.